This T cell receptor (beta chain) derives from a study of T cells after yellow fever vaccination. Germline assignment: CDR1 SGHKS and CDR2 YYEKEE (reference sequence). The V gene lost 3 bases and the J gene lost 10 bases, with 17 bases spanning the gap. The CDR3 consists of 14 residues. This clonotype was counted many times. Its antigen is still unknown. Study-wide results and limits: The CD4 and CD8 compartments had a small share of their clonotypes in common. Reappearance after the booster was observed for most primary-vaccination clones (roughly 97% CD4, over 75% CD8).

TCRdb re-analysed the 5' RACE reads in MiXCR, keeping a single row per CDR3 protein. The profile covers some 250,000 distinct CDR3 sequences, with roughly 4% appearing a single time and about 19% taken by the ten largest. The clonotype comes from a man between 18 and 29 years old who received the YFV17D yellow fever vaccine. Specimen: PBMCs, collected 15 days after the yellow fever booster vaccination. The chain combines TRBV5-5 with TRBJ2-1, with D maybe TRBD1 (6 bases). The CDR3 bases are TGTGCCAGCAGCTCGAGGCAGGGGAGAGAGGAGCAGTTCTTC. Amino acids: CASSSRQGREEQFF.